The entry that follows covers one T cell receptor beta chain sequence. Its recognized antigen is unknown. No qualities accompany the bases; no much larger clone lies one base away. The immunoSEQ Assay, a bias-controlled multiplex PCR, was used to amplify TCRbeta CDR3 regions from genomic DNA. In the authors' own workflow: Within the assay, amplification of reference gene primers was used to estimate how many nucleated cells each sample contained. Sequence reads were collapsed and filtered to measure the absolute abundance of every unique TCRbeta CDR3 rearrangement. Productive Simpson clonality was computed per sample as the square root of Simpson's diversity index over productive rearrangements. What TCRdb holds here is the immuneACCESS table cut down to in-frame rearrangements. Part of the clones is not present; checked against another copy, under half of the missing clones reflect an unresolved V gene, and the others are unexplained. That table supplies the V and J calls and clone size; D and trimming were determined from the DNA. This sample is represented by about 200,000 clones; approximately 80% of them were singletons. Jointly, the top ten make up about 10% of the sample.

Collaborating institutions collected whole blood in K2EDTA tubes following their own protocols. Collaborator samples were shipped for TCRbeta analysis as frozen whole blood, isolated PBMCs, or DNA extracted from either sample type. From a lookup of the germline V gene (reference sequence), CDR1 and CDR2 are MNHEY and SMNVEV. A distance of 22 bases separates the germline ends of V and J, which lose 6 bases and 2 bases respectively. The CDR3 has 17 amino acids, counting the end cysteine and phenylalanine. Of all the DNA, just the CDR3 is kept, 51 bases in frame from base 1. The data are from a study of blood T cell repertoires in COVID-19 (TCRdb year 2020). Regarding the study in general: Samples from collaborators originated in the United States, Italy and Spain and spanned both the acute and convalescent phases of COVID-19. The prospective study material was composed of cDNA or gDNA derived from T cells, B-cell-depleted T cells, or PBMCs. Samples came from the ongoing ImmuneRACE study (first 160 participants) plus 1,254 subjects from 6 global collaborators. Nearly every sample came with metadata listing a de-identified subject ID, COVID-19 status, age in years and sex. Deeply sampled blood TCRbeta repertoires from subjects exposed to, actively infected with, or recovered from COVID-19 were included in the dataset. The repertoires were released in a freely available public database intended as a resource for research on the immune response to SARS-CoV-2. Where available, HLA class I and class II types were taken from metadata supplied by the sample provider and were not determined by assay-based typing. The paper's findings and limits, for the study overall: The amount of clinical and demographic metadata varied by source and participant and was provided uncurated.

The specimen sequenced was peripheral blood. Rearrangement joined TRBV27 to TRBJ2-5, and possibly TRBD1, on 6 matching bases. The sequence derives from a woman aged 80 or over with acute or convalescent COVID-19. The DNA sequence follows: TGTGCCAGCAGCACCGGCCCTACAGGGTCTGGGCAAGAGACCCAGTACTTC. This yields the protein CASSTGPTGSGQETQYF.